The clone carrying this TCR beta chain was seen a single time. Sequencing was performed with immunoSEQ multiplex PCR; in TCRdb, only in-frame clones are kept and a portion is missing. The table includes 25,000 to 35,000 clones, around 91% detected once. This record belongs to a study of control samples from healthy donors and cancer patients. The CDR3 length is 19 residues. V was trimmed by 0 bases and J by 0 bases, leaving 18 bases between them. Germline V gene sequence: CDR1 MNHNS, CDR2 SASEGT. Material for sequencing was PBMCs. The chain has TRBV6-1 and TRBJ2-1; maybe TRBD1 (5 bases). The clonotype comes from a man aged 50-59 years with lung cancer. The CDR3 spells CASSEAGRVGKSSYNEQFF. CDR3 DNA sequence: TGTGCCAGCAGTGAAGCTGGCAGGGTAGGGAAGAGCTCCTACAATGAGCAGTTCTTC.